The TCR beta chain described here comes from a study of CD8+CD57+ T cells in acquired aplastic anemia. V lost 5 bases and J lost 5, with 18 bases in between. The CDR3 covers 15 residues. Per germline, CDR1 LNHDA and CDR2 SQIVND (reference sequence). TCR beta VDJ combinations and CDR3 sequences were profiled from genomic DNA. Via MiXCR, TCRdb re-called the reads, giving one row per CDR3 protein. The sample lists under 350,000 distinct CDR3 sequences; 45% to 65% were seen once. The patients chosen for sequencing had shown expansion of CD8+CD57+ cells (detected by flow cytometry). Input material: sorted CD4+, CD8+, or CD8+CD57+ T cells (not recorded which) from PBMCs. This TCR derives from a human donor with aplastic anemia. The chain links TRBV19 to TRBJ2-5, with a tentative D call TRBD2 (6 bases). The CDR3 is CASSAGLGGGETQYF. The DNA for the CDR3 is TGTGCCAGTAGTGCGGGACTGGGGGGTGGGGAGACCCAGTACTTC.